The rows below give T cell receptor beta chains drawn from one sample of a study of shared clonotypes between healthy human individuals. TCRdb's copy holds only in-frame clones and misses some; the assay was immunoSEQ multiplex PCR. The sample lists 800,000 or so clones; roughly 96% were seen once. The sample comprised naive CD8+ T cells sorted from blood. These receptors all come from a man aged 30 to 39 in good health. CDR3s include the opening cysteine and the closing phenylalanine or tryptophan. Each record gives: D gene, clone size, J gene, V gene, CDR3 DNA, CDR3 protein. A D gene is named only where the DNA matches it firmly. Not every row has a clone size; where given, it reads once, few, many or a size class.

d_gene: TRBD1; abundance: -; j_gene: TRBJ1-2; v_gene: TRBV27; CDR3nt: TGTGCCAGCAGCCTGGGACAGGGCTTCTATGGCTACACCTTC; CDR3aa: CASSLGQGFYGYTF
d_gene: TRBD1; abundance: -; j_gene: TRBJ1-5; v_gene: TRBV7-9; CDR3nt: TGTGCCAGCAGCTTACTCCGAGGACAGGGGCCCGAGAGGGGTCAGACCCAGCATTTT; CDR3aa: CASSLLRGQGPERGQTQHF
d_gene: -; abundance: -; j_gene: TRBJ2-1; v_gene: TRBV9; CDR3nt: TGTGCCAGCAGCGTTCAGGACAGTCTCAATGAGCAGTTCTTC; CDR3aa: CASSVQDSLNEQFF
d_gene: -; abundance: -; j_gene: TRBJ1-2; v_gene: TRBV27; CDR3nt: TGTGCCAGCAGTTTCCCGGGGGACCCCTACACCTTC; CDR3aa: CASSFPGDPYTF
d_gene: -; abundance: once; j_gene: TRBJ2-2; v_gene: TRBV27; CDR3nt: TGTGCCAGCAGCCAAAGCACCGGGGAGCTGTTTTTT; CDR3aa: CASSQSTGELFF
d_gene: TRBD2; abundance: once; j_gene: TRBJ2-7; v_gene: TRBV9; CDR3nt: TGTGCCAGCAGCCCTCAGGCTAGCGGGTTCAACTCCTACGAGCAGTACTTC; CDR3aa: CASSPQASGFNSYEQYF
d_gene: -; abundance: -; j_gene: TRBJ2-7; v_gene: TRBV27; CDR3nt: TGTGCCAGCAGTCCGGGACCTGGCGAGCAGTACTTC; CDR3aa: CASSPGPGEQYF
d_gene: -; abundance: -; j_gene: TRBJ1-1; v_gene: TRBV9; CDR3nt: TGTGCCAGCAGCTCAGGTGGGAGCACTGAAGCTTTCTTT; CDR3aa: CASSSGGSTEAFF
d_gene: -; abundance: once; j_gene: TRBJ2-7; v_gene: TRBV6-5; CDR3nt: TGTGCGGTGGGAGATCAATCCTACGAGCAGTACTTC; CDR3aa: CAVGDQSYEQYF
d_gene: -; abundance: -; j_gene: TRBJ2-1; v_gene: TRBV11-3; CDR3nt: TGTGCCAGCAGCTTAGGACAGAACAATGAGCAGTTCTTC; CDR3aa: CASSLGQNNEQFF
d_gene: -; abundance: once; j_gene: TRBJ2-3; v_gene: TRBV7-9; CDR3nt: TGTGCCAGCAGCTTAGGGTTAACAGATACGCAGTATTTT; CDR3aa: CASSLGLTDTQYF
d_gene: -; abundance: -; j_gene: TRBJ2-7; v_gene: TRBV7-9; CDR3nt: TGTGCCAGCAGCTATGGAGGAGATTACGAGCAGTACTTC; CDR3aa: CASSYGGDYEQYF
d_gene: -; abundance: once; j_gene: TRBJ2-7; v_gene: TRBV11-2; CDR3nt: TGTGCCAGCAGCTTTACCGGGTCTCGAACCTACGAGCAGTACTTC; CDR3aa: CASSFTGSRTYEQYF
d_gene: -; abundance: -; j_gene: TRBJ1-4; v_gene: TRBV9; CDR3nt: TGTGCCAGCAGCGTTTATCCACGGCGGGGAGAAAAACTGTTTTTT; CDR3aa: CASSVYPRRGEKLFF
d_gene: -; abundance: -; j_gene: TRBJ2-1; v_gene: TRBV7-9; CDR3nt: TGTGCCACCGTGGCAGGGGCCAATGAGCAGTTCTTC; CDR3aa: CATVAGANEQFF
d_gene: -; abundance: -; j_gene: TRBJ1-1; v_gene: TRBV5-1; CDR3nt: TGCGCCAGCAGCTTAGGGACCCCGGCCGAAGCTTTCTTT; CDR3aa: CASSLGTPAEAFF
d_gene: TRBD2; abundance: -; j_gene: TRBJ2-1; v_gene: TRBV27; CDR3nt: TGTGCCAGCAGTTTGGCCGGACTAGCTAATGAGCAGTTCTTC; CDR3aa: CASSLAGLANEQFF
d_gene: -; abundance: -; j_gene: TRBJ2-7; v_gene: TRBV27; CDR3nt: TGTGCCAGCAGTTTATCGATCGGGGTCTCCTACGAGCAGTACTTC; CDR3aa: CASSLSIGVSYEQYF